Following are 14 T cell receptor beta chains from one sample sequenced in a study of cytomegalovirus exposure and HLA in healthy donors. The study ran its PCR with 60 Vbeta and 13 Jbeta primers. The assay was immunoSEQ multiplex PCR, and TCRdb's table has in-frame clones only and misses some. The sample carries about 120,000 clones, approximately 67% recorded once. The sequencing sample was made of PBMCs. The source of these receptors is a young man in good health and CMV-seronegative.

This chain's CDR3 is CASSPRGRNTEAFF. The CDR3 DNA follows: TGCGCCAGCAGCCCCAGGGGGCGGAACACTGAAGCTTTCTTT. This sequence joins TRBV5-1 and TRBJ1-1; 8 bases match TRBD1. The CDR3 extends over 14 amino acids. CDR1 and CDR2 from the germline V gene are SGHRS and YFSETQ. V lost 4 bases to trimming and J lost 1 base; unmatched junction nucleotides: 3. The full variable domain, rest sourced from reference TRBV5-1 and TRBJ1-1, is KAGVTQTPRYLIKTRGQQVTLSCSPISGHRSVSWYQQTPGQGLQFLFEYFSETQRNKGNFPGRFSGRQFSNSRSEMNVSTLELGDSALYLCASSPRGRNTEAFFGQGTRLTVV.

This clone was seen only once. This rearrangement joins TRBV12-2 to TRBJ1-5; the tabulated D call, TRBD1, remains unverified against the DNA. TRBV12-2 is assigned pseudogene status. The CDR3 consists of 14 residues. Written as DNA, the CDR3 is TGTGCAAGTCGCAACCGGGACATTGATCAGCCCCAGCATTTT. This sequence encodes CASRNRDIDQPQHF.

This chain links TRBV2 with TRBJ1-1; D might be TRBD1 (5 bases). V was cut by 7 bases and J by 7 bases, with 19 bases left in between. Germline V gives CDR1 SNHLY, CDR2 FYNNEI. CDR3 size: 14 residues. The CDR3 nucleotides are TGTGCCAGCACCAGGGAAGAAAGATCCCATGAAGCTTTCTTT. Amino acids: CASTREERSHEAFF. The entire variable domain, with the rest obtained from reference TRBV2 and TRBJ1-1, is as follows: EPEVTQTPSHQVTQMGQEVILRCVPISNHLYFYWYRQILGQKVEFLVSFYNNEISEKSEIFDDQFSVERPDGSNFTLKIRSTKLEDSAMYFCASTREERSHEAFFGQGTRLTVV.

This clone has a handful of counts. The chain uses TRBV4-1 and TRBJ1-5; D possibly corresponds to TRBD1 (6 bases). The CDR3 extends over 14 amino acids. V lost 4 bases to trimming and J lost 5 bases, with 12 bases between them. CDR1 and CDR2 from the germline V gene are MGHRA and YSYEKL. The CDR3 nucleotides are TGCGCCAGCAGCCTTAACAGGGTCGATCAGCCCCAGCATTTT. It encodes CASSLNRVDQPQHF.

The chain combines TRBV5-1 with TRBJ2-7; D is possibly TRBD1 (6 bases). Germline V gives CDR1 SGHRS, CDR2 YFSETQ. The V end lost 0 bases, the J end lost 4 bases, and 11 bases lay between the germline ends. CDR3 size: 14 residues. This CDR3 reads CASSLGQVIYEQYF. CDR3 DNA sequence: TGCGCCAGCAGCTTGGGACAGGTAATTTACGAGCAGTACTTC.

CDR3 region: CAWRSGRGSGELFF. The CDR3 nucleotides read TGTGCCTGGCGTAGCGGGAGGGGTTCCGGGGAGCTGTTTTTT. The V gene is TRBV30, the J gene TRBJ2-2; 11 bases match TRBD2. The germline gives CDR1 GTSNPN, CDR2 SVGIG (reference sequence). The CDR3 length is 14 residues. Losses at the gene ends were 5 bases for V and 6 bases for J; bases not matched to a gene: 5.

As to this clone: Sequence at one end of the junction differs from germline and may be a read error. This chain links TRBV15 with TRBJ1-1; possibly TRBD1 for D (5 bases). Germline V CDR1 and CDR2: LNHNV, YYDKDF (reference sequence). The CDR3 is 17 residues long. This CDR3 is CATRRVGRVGWNTEAFF. The CDR3 DNA reads as TGTGCCACCCGCAGAGTCGGCAGGGTGGGCTGGAACACTGAAGCTTTCTTT.

The genes are TRBV7-2 and TRBJ2-5, with D possibly TRBD2 on 7 matching bases. The length of the CDR3 is 15 residues. Germline lookup yields CDR1 SGHTA and CDR2 FQGNSA. V was pared by 2 bases and J by 9 bases, with 19 bases between. CDR3 bases: TGTGCCAGCAGCTTAATCAATCTACAGGGAGGGGCCCAGTACTTC. Protein product: CASSLINLQGGAQYF.

The chain couples TRBV10-2 to TRBJ2-7; 9 bases agree with TRBD1. Germline V CDR1 and CDR2: WSHSY, SAAADI. Trimming at V came to 10 bases and at J to 5 bases, leaving 9 bases not matched to a gene. CDR3 size: 13 residues. The CDR3 DNA reads as TGCGCCACCGGGGACAGGGTTGTCAACGAGCAGTACTTC. Translation: CATGDRVVNEQYF.

This clone was observed a single time. The CDR3 here is CASSSTGASTYEQYF. The DNA of the CDR3 is TGTGCCAGCAGTTCGACAGGGGCATCTACCTACGAGCAGTACTTC. This rearrangement joins TRBV6-5 to TRBJ2-7, with 8 bases matching TRBD1. The length of the CDR3 is 15 residues. The V gene end was trimmed by 4 bases and the J gene end by 2 bases; junction bases not matched to a gene: 7. Germline loops: CDR1 MNHEY, CDR2 SVGAGI.

This clone was detected a few times. This rearrangement joins TRBV10-1 to TRBJ1-3; TRBD1 is a possible D gene (5 bases). This CDR3 has 16 residues. V shed 4 bases and J shed 2 bases, with 15 bases lying between them. Germline V gene sequence: CDR1 WNHNN, CDR2 SYGVQD (reference sequence). The CDR3 protein is CASSGGQGGTGNTIYF. The CDR3 DNA reads as TGCGCCAGCAGTGGGGGCCAGGGTGGAACTGGAAACACCATATATTTT.

The V call is TRBV6-4, the J call TRBJ2-3, with a possible D match to TRBD1 (6 bases). CDR1 and CDR2 from the germline V gene are MRHNA and SNTAGT. This CDR3 spans 21 amino acids. V lost 2 bases and J lost 0, with 27 bases in between. The CDR3 reads CASSDPTTARRGQPSTDTQYF. The CDR3, as DNA: TGTGCCAGCAGTGACCCCACCACCGCCCGTCGGGGACAACCTAGCACAGATACGCAGTATTTT.

The V call is TRBV2, the J call TRBJ1-1; 7 nucleotides agree with TRBD1. The J segment lost 1 base and the V segment lost 7 bases, leaving 3 bases of the junction unmatched. There are 13 residues in the CDR3. The germline V gene has CDR1 SNHLY and CDR2 FYNNEI. The DNA for the CDR3 is TGTGCCAGCAATAGGGACAGGAACACTGAAGCTTTCTTT. Translating it yields CASNRDRNTEAFF.

The CDR3 reads CSVVRTGGLRDTQYF. As DNA, the CDR3 is TGCAGCGTTGTTAGGACAGGGGGCTTAAGAGATACGCAGTATTTT. The rearrangement links TRBV29-1 to TRBJ2-3, with 11 bases identical to TRBD1. The CDR3 totals 15 residues. The V and J ends lost 4 bases and 5 bases, in that order; junction bases with no gene match: 8. Germline V gives CDR1 SQVTM, CDR2 ANQGSEA.